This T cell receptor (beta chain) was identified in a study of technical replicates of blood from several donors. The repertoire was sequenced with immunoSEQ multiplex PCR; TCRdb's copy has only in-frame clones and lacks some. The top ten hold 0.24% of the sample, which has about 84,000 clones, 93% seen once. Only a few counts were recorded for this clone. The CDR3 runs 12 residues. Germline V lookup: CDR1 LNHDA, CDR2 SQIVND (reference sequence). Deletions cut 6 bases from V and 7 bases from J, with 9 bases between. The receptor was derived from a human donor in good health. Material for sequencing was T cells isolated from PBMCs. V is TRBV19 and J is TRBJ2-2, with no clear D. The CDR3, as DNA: TGTGCCAGTAGCACCCCGGGCGGGGAGCTGTTTTTT. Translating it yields CASSTPGGELFF.